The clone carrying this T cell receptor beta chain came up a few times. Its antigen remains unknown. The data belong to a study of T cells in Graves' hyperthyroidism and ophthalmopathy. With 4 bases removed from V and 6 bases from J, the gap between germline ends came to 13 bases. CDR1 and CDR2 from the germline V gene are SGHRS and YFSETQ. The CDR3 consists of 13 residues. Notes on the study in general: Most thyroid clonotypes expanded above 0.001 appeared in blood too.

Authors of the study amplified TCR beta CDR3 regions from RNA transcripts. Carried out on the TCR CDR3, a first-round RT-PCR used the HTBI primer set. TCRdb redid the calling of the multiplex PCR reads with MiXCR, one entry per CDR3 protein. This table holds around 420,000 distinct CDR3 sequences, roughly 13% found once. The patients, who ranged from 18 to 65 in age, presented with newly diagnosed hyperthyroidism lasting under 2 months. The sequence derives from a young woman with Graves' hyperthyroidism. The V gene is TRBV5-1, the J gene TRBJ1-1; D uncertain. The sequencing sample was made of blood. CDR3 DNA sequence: TGCGCCAGCAGCCTAAATAGGGCTGCTGAAGCTTTCTTT. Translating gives CASSLNRAAEAFF.